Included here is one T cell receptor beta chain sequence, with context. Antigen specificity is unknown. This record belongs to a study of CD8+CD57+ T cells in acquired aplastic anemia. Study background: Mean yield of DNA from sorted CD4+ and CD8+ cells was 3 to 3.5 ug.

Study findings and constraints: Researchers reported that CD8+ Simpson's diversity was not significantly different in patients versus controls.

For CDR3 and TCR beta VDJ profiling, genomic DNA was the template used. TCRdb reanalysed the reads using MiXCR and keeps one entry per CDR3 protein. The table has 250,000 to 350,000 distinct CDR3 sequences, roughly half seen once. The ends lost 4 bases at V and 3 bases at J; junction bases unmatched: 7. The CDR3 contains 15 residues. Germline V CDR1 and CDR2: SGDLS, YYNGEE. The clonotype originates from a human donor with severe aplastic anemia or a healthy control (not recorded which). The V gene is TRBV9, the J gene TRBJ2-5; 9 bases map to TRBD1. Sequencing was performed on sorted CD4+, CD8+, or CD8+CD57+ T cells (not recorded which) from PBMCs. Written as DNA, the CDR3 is TGTGCCAGCAGCACACTGCGGACAGGGGAAGAGACCCAGTACTTC. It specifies CASSTLRTGEETQYF.